This is a list of T cell receptor beta chains from one sample in a study of cytomegalovirus exposure and HLA in healthy donors. The method was immunoSEQ multiplex PCR; TCRdb's version includes in-frame clones alone and lacks a portion of them. Of about 130,000 clones listed, about 78% are singletons. The sample consisted of PBMCs. These TCRs come from a man in his forties or fifties in good health and CMV-seronegative. Each CDR3 is given with its conserved first and last residue. A D gene is named only where the DNA matches it firmly. Where a row states a size, it is once, few, many or the class of an expanded clone; other rows omit it.

j_call | d_call | clone_size | v_call | cdr3_aa | cdr3_nt
TRBJ2-1 | TRBD2 | NA | TRBV29-1 | CSGGLAGNEQFF | TGCAGCGGGGGACTAGCGGGAAATGAGCAGTTCTTC
TRBJ2-1 | TRBD2 | once | TRBV7-9 | CASSLAWTSGRAVVNEQFF | TGTGCCAGCAGCTTAGCTTGGACTAGCGGGAGGGCCGTGGTTAATGAGCAGTTCTTC
TRBJ1-2 | NA | NA | TRBV6-6 | CASSYSEGGGYGYTF | TGTGCCAGCAGTTACTCCGAAGGGGGTGGGTATGGCTACACCTTC
TRBJ2-1 | NA | NA | TRBV5-4 | CASSRDPPVGGSYNEQFF | TGTGCCAGCAGCCGGGACCCCCCGGTAGGGGGCTCCTACAATGAGCAGTTCTTC
TRBJ2-1 | TRBD1 | NA | TRBV28 | CASSGTGVRDNEQFF | TGTGCCAGCAGTGGGACAGGGGTGCGTGACAATGAGCAGTTCTTC
TRBJ1-5 | TRBD1 | NA | TRBV2 | CASSLNTGDSNQPQHF | TGTGCCTCCTCCTTGAACACAGGGGATAGCAATCAGCCCCAGCATTTT
TRBJ2-2 | TRBD2 | NA | TRBV2 | CARGTSGPTGELFF | TGTGCCAGGGGGACTAGCGGTCCCACCGGGGAGCTGTTTTTT
TRBJ2-6 | NA | NA | TRBV2 | CASSDRAGANVLTF | TGTGCCAGCAGTGACAGGGCTGGGGCCAACGTCCTGACTTTC
TRBJ2-5 | NA | NA | TRBV10-3 | CAISGAPNQETQYF | TGTGCCATCAGTGGGGCACCGAATCAAGAGACCCAGTACTTC
TRBJ1-2 | NA | NA | TRBV5-4 | CASSLGGLRWGYGYTF | TGTGCCAGCAGCTTGGGGGGCCTTAGATGGGGCTATGGCTACACCTTC
TRBJ2-3 | TRBD1 | NA | TRBV7-2 | CASSPQGAKDTQYF | TGTGCCAGCAGCCCTCAGGGGGCCAAAGATACGCAGTATTTT
TRBJ1-3 | NA | NA | TRBV6-1 | CASSPVRSGNTIYF | TGTGCCAGCAGTCCCGTCCGTTCTGGAAACACCATATATTTT
TRBJ2-7 | NA | NA | TRBV2 | CASSRNNYEQYF | TGTGCCAGCAGCAGGAATAACTACGAGCAGTACTTC
TRBJ2-3 | TRBD2 | NA | TRBV28 | CASSPGASGRGNTQYF | TGTGCCAGCAGTCCCGGGGCCAGCGGGAGAGGAAATACGCAGTATTTT
TRBJ2-7 | NA | NA | TRBV21-1 | CASSKRWRMGQSYEQYF | TGTGCCAGCAGCAAAAGGTGGCGGATGGGACAGTCCTACGAGCAGTACTTC
TRBJ2-3 | TRBD1 | NA | TRBV5-1 | CATGTGGVPDTQYF | TGCGCCACCGGGACAGGGGGTGTCCCCGATACGCAGTATTTT
TRBJ2-3 | NA | NA | TRBV4-1 | CASSPAVGAAAGSDTQYF | TGCGCCAGCAGCCCTGCCGTAGGTGCCGCCGCGGGTAGCGATACGCAGTATTTT
TRBJ2-7 | TRBD1 | NA | TRBV7-6 | CASSLDGTGRYEQYF | TGTGCCAGCAGCTTAGATGGGACAGGGAGGTACGAGCAGTACTTC
TRBJ2-5 | TRBD1 | NA | TRBV28 | CASSFFGTGEQETQYF | TGTGCCAGCAGTTTTTTCGGGACAGGTGAACAAGAGACCCAGTACTTC
TRBJ2-1 | TRBD2 | NA | TRBV6-4 | CASSPSGGSYNEQFF | TGTGCCAGCAGTCCTAGCGGGGGCTCCTACAATGAGCAGTTCTTC
TRBJ2-7 | TRBD2 | once | TRBV30 | CAWSISGRSYEQYF | TGTGCCTGGAGTATTAGCGGGCGATCCTACGAGCAGTACTTC
TRBJ2-7 | TRBD2 | NA | TRBV7-2 | CASSIAGDRIRTSGRFVGEQYF | TGTGCCAGCAGCATAGCAGGGGACAGAATAAGGACTAGCGGGAGATTCGTGGGGGAGCAGTACTTC
TRBJ2-2 | TRBD2 | NA | TRBV6-6 | CASSGTSGNTGELFF | TGTGCCAGCAGTGGGACTAGCGGAAACACCGGGGAGCTGTTTTTT
TRBJ2-3 | TRBD1 | NA | TRBV25-1 | CASSDPPGQDFTDTQYF | TGTGCCAGCAGTGATCCTCCGGGACAGGACTTCACAGATACGCAGTATTTT
TRBJ2-3 | NA | few | TRBV28 | CASSFRLLPDTQYF | TGTGCCAGCAGTTTTCGCCTACTGCCAGATACGCAGTATTTT
TRBJ1-1 | TRBD1 | NA | TRBV19 | CASIRGQQNTEAFF | TGTGCCAGTATCAGGGGACAGCAGAACACTGAAGCTTTCTTT
TRBJ1-2 | TRBD1 | NA | TRBV18 | CASSPPGQGDYGYTF | TGTGCCAGCTCACCCCCTGGACAGGGGGACTATGGCTACACCTTC
TRBJ2-3 | NA | NA | TRBV25-1 | CASSESGTDTQYF | TGTGCCAGCAGTGAAAGCGGCACAGATACGCAGTATTTT
TRBJ1-1 | NA | NA | TRBV11-2 | CASSPERGVGAFF | TGTGCCAGCAGCCCCGAGCGCGGGGTTGGAGCTTTCTTT
TRBJ1-5 | TRBD1 | NA | TRBV6-1 | CASNEDRGNQPQHF | TGTGCCAGCAATGAAGACAGGGGCAATCAGCCCCAGCATTTT
TRBJ2-1 | TRBD2 | once | TRBV5-4 | CASTPTTSVAYNEQFF | TGTGCCAGCACTCCAACGACTAGCGTCGCTTACAATGAGCAGTTCTTC
TRBJ2-5 | NA | NA | TRBV29-1 | CSAYRETQYF | TGCAGCGCCTATCGGGAGACCCAGTACTTC
TRBJ1-4 | TRBD1 | NA | TRBV29-1 | CSVEGGQGFEKLFF | TGCAGCGTTGAGGGGGGACAGGGGTTTGAAAAACTGTTTTTT
TRBJ2-3 | TRBD1 | NA | TRBV30 | CAWSPGQGYNTQYF | TGTGCCTGGAGTCCGGGACAGGGTTATAATACGCAGTATTTT
TRBJ2-2 | TRBD2 | few | TRBV14 | CASSPLASGSAGELFF | TGTGCCAGCAGCCCGCTTGCTAGCGGGAGTGCCGGGGAGCTGTTTTTT
TRBJ2-5 | TRBD2 | NA | TRBV7-2 | CASSYRLAGLQETQYF | TGTGCCAGCAGCTATAGACTAGCGGGGCTCCAAGAGACCCAGTACTTC
TRBJ2-5 | NA | NA | TRBV7-9 | CASSLGQRFQETQYF | TGTGCCAGCAGCTTAGGACAGAGATTCCAAGAGACCCAGTACTTC
TRBJ2-1 | NA | NA | TRBV5-1 | CASSPRASATPYNEQFF | TGCGCCAGCAGCCCCCGGGCTAGCGCGACGCCCTACAATGAGCAGTTCTTC
TRBJ2-1 | TRBD2 | NA | TRBV28 | CASHTSGRLNEQFF | TGTGCCAGCCATACTAGCGGGAGGTTAAATGAGCAGTTCTTC
TRBJ2-3 | TRBD1 | NA | TRBV6-6 | CASSYGDRVTDTQYF | TGTGCCAGCAGTTACGGTGACAGGGTAACAGATACGCAGTATTTT
TRBJ2-3 | NA | few | TRBV10-1 | CASSDSGSRGTDTQYF | TGCGCCAGCAGTGATTCTGGTTCTCGAGGCACAGATACGCAGTATTTT
TRBJ2-3 | NA | once | TRBV4-1 | CASSRRGSEDTQYF | TGCGCCAGCAGCCGCAGGGGCAGCGAAGATACGCAGTATTTT
TRBJ2-5 | TRBD2 | NA | TRBV7-6 | CASSFRASGSETQYF | TGTGCCAGCAGCTTTAGGGCTAGCGGGTCAGAGACCCAGTACTTC
TRBJ2-2 | TRBD2 | NA | TRBV10-3 | CAISESGRDTGELFF | TGTGCCATCAGTGAGAGCGGGAGGGACACCGGGGAGCTGTTTTTT
TRBJ2-3 | TRBD2 | NA | TRBV27 | CASSPGLAGYTDTQYF | TGTGCCAGCAGTCCCGGACTAGCGGGGTACACAGATACGCAGTATTTT
TRBJ2-7 | TRBD2 | NA | TRBV30 | CAWSAPGTSGRQYF | TGTGCCTGGAGTGCGCCGGGGACTAGCGGGAGGCAGTACTTC
TRBJ2-7 | TRBD2 | NA | TRBV15 | CATSRGGSNEQYF | TGTGCCACCAGCAGGGGAGGGAGTAACGAGCAGTACTTC
TRBJ1-6 | NA | NA | TRBV5-6 | CASSLGGDLPGHNSPLHF | TGTGCCAGCAGCTTGGGGGGGGACCTACCGGGCCATAATTCACCCCTCCACTTT
TRBJ2-7 | TRBD1 | NA | TRBV6-5 | CASSMDRARLREQYF | TGTGCCAGCAGTATGGACAGGGCCAGATTGAGGGAGCAGTACTTC
TRBJ1-1 | NA | once | TRBV25-1 | CASSSGGRVAEAFF | TGTGCCAGCAGTTCCGGAGGGCGAGTCGCTGAAGCTTTCTTT
TRBJ2-1 | TRBD2 | NA | TRBV2 | CASSEIMVGLAGKYNEQFF | TGTGCCAGCAGTGAAATCATGGTTGGACTAGCGGGAAAGTACAATGAGCAGTTCTTC
TRBJ2-7 | NA | NA | TRBV6-5 | CASSLGTPDLYEQYF | TGTGCCAGCAGTTTGGGGACACCCGATCTTTACGAGCAGTACTTC